This T cell receptor (beta chain) came from a study of neurological immune-mediated disorders. Broader study findings: The level of TCR clonal expansion was highest in patients with HTLV-1-associated myelopathy and lowest in multiple sclerosis, where it fell below the level seen in healthy controls.

CDR1 is SSHAT, CDR2 FNYEAQ, per germline (reference sequence). V was pared by 1 base and J by 2 bases, with 9 bases between. The CDR3 spans 15 residues. Healthy control samples came from blood bank volunteers in Maryland, USA. This clonotype was picked up many times. Its specificity is unknown. With 10-nucleotide random UMIs, 5'RACE was used to make the cDNA. Over 180 million TCR-beta sequences (from 15-18 subjects) were yielded by each sequencing run. TCRdb analysed the 5' RACE reads with MiXCR anew, one entry per CDR3 protein. The table records 50,000 or so distinct CDR3 sequences, about 23% of them present only once.

The chain links TRBV7-7 to TRBJ1-3, with D maybe TRBD1 (6 bases). The receptor comes from a woman between 65 and 79 years old in good health. Sequences were obtained from PBMCs. Here the CDR3 DNA reads TGTGCCAGCAGCTTAGGGACAGACCCTGGAAACACCATATATTTT. Amino acid sequence: CASSLGTDPGNTIYF.